Each of the 18 T cell receptor beta chains below was sequenced from the same sample in a study of metastatic and nonmetastatic thyroid tumors. MiXCR re-clonotyped the PCR reads for TCRdb. Among under 2,500 clones listed, approximately 25% were seen once. No patient had received any treatment before thyroid surgery. What was sequenced was adjacent normal tissue. The receptors were gathered from a male donor with papillary thyroid cancer or a benign thyroid nodule (not recorded which). Some clones in this sample may be carry-over from other donors' samples.

This clone was counted at least ten times. The chain recombines TRBV28 with TRBJ2-7, with 8 nucleotides matching TRBD2. Trimming removed 6 bases from V and 5 bases from J; junction bases left unmatched: 12. The CDR3 extends over 15 amino acids. The germline gives CDR1 MDHEN, CDR2 SYDVKM. The CDR3 nucleotides are TGTGCCAGCAGCTTCCTACCGGGAGGGCCCCACGAGCAGTACTTC. Translating it yields CASSFLPGGPHEQYF.

V is TRBV5-1 and J is TRBJ2-2; the D gene is possibly TRBD1 (5 bases). The CDR3 runs 15 residues. Germline assignment: CDR1 SGHRS and CDR2 YFSETQ. Trimming left V 0 bases short and J 5 bases short, with 11 bases between. The CDR3 loop is CASSLARVGTGELFF. CDR3 coding DNA: TGCGCCAGCAGCTTGGCCAGGGTAGGAACCGGGGAGCTGTTTTTT.

The chain employs TRBV19 and TRBJ1-2; 7 bases fit TRBD1. V lost 6 bases, J lost 9 bases, and 7 bases stayed unmatched. The CDR3 is made up of 12 amino acids. Germline CDR1 is LNHDA and CDR2 is SQIVND (reference sequence). The CDR3, as DNA: TGTGCCAGTAGCCCGGGACAGAGGCGCTACACCTTC. Protein product: CASSPGQRRYTF.

The chain couples TRBV7-6 to TRBJ2-7; no clear D. This CDR3 has 15 amino acids. The germline V gene has CDR1 SGHVS and CDR2 FNYEAQ. V lost 6 bases to trimming and J lost 3 bases, with 18 bases between them. The CDR3, as DNA: TGTGCCAGCAGTTCGGGCTCTCTCTGGAACTACGAGCAGTACTTC. This sequence encodes CASSSGSLWNYEQYF.

This rearrangement joins TRBV20-1 to TRBJ2-7, with TRBD1 matching over 8 bases. The CDR3 contains 15 residues. Unmatched junction bases numbered 4, after V lost 0 bases and J lost 0 bases. Germline CDR1 is DFQATT and CDR2 is SNEGSKA (reference sequence). The chain's CDR3 is CSARDGQGASYEQYF. The CDR3 bases are TGCAGTGCTAGAGACGGGCAGGGGGCCTCCTACGAGCAGTACTTC.

By its share, this clone is large. The rearrangement uses TRBV20-1 and TRBJ1-2; tentatively, D is TRBD1 (5 bases). CDR1 DFQATT and CDR2 SNEGSKA come from the germline V gene (reference sequence). The CDR3 sequence is 13 residues long. Trimming stripped 6 bases from V and 4 bases from J, with 15 bases between. This CDR3 reads CSAVPGLSYGYTF. The DNA of the CDR3 is TGCAGTGCGGTACCGGGACTATCCTATGGCTACACCTTC.

This clone was seen once. The chain uses TRBV20-1 and TRBJ2-7, with D tentatively TRBD1 (6 bases). Per the germline V gene, CDR1 is DFQATT and CDR2 is SNEGSKA (reference sequence). The CDR3 runs 12 residues. V was cut by 5 bases and J by 4 bases, with 12 bases left in between. CDR3 amino acids: CSARQVTYEQYF. Here the CDR3 DNA reads TGCAGTGCTCGACAGGTTACGTACGAGCAGTACTTC.

In its sample, this clone ranks as medium-sized. The chain combines TRBV11-2 with TRBJ2-7; tentatively, D is TRBD1 or TRBD2 (6 bases each). The V gene's germline CDR1 is SGHAT and CDR2 FQNNGV. The CDR3 has 16 residues. V lost 5 bases and J 3 bases, leaving 20 bases between the germline ends. Here the CDR3 DNA reads TGTGCCAGCAGCCCAGCCTACAGGGACGGGAGCTACGAGCAGTACTTC. The encoded protein is CASSPAYRDGSYEQYF.

The rearrangement links TRBV25-1 to TRBJ2-7, with D unresolved. V lost 2 bases to trimming and J lost 3 bases, with 8 bases between them. The CDR3 runs 13 residues. Per the germline V gene, CDR1 is MGHDK and CDR2 is SYGVNS. The CDR3 loop is CASSEPLRYEQYF. The CDR3 DNA reads TGTGCCAGCAGTGAACCGCTACGCTACGAGCAGTACTTC.

This sequence joins TRBV24-1 and TRBJ2-3; possibly TRBD1 for D (5 bases). Germline lookup yields CDR1 KGHDR and CDR2 SFDVKD. V dropped 9 bases and J dropped 0 bases, with 9 bases sitting between them. The CDR3 loop spans 13 amino acids. The CDR3 sequence is CATGADSTDTQYF. CDR3 in DNA: TGTGCCACCGGGGCGGATAGCACAGATACGCAGTATTTT.

This clone is labeled large (0.1 to 1%). The chain is built from TRBV7-9 and TRBJ2-7, with D unresolved. Looked up from germline, CDR1 is SEHNR and CDR2 is FQNEAQ (reference sequence). Trimming shortened V by 5 bases and J by 7 bases, and 9 bases separated the two germline ends. This CDR3 spans 11 amino acids. The CDR3 DNA follows: TGTGCCAGCAGCCGTCAAGGGGAGCAGTACTTC. It translates to CASSRQGEQYF.

V gene TRBV2 combines with J gene TRBJ1-2, with 7 bases matching TRBD1. Germline V gene data show CDR1 as SNHLY and CDR2 as FYNNEI. The CDR3 contains 12 residues. V dropped 4 bases and J dropped 7; count of bases not matched to a gene: 3. The CDR3: CASSGGTVGYTF. CDR3 DNA: TGTGCCAGCAGTGGGGGGACAGTTGGCTACACCTTC.

This chain links TRBV19 with TRBJ2-2, with D perhaps matching TRBD1 (6 bases). This CDR3 contains 15 residues. V was cut by 5 bases and J by 5 bases, with 15 bases left in between. The germline V gene has CDR1 LNHDA and CDR2 SQIVND (reference sequence). CDR3 nucleotides: TGTGCCAGTAGTGGTTCAGGGGTGGGGACCGGGGAGCTGTTTTTT. It codes for CASSGSGVGTGELFF.

This chain uses TRBV11-2 with TRBJ2-7; the D gene is possibly TRBD2 (6 bases). Germline CDR1 SGHAT, CDR2 FQNNGV. The CDR3 has 19 residues. The ends were cut back, 1 base at V and 0 bases at J, with 22 bases in the middle. The CDR3 loop is CASSLGTRGNSGTSYEQYV. The CDR3 coding sequence is TGTGCCAGCAGCTTAGGAACACGAGGCAATAGCGGCACCTCCTACGAGCAGTACGTC.

A word on this clone: One end of the junction is discordant with germline, which a read error may explain. The chain recombines TRBV11-1 with TRBJ2-5, with D possibly being TRBD2 (5 bases). Germline CDR1 reads SGHAT; CDR2 reads FQDESV (reference sequence). The CDR3 has 13 residues. The CDR3 loop reads CASRSRGVETQCF. The CDR3 DNA follows: TGCGCCAGCAGATCACGGGGTGTGGAGACCCAGTGCTTC.

The chain is built from TRBV28 and TRBJ1-1; D is ambiguous. CDR1 is MDHEN, CDR2 SYDVKM, per germline. The CDR3 length is 13 residues. V was shortened by 3 bases and J by 0 bases, with 5 bases between the two germline ends. As DNA, the CDR3 is TGTGCCAGCAGTTTGCGAGTGAACACTGAAGCTTTCTTT. It yields the protein CASSLRVNTEAFF.

The chain joins TRBV2 to TRBJ2-7; D is ambiguous. The CDR3 loop spans 11 amino acids. V was cut by 6 bases and J by 1 base, with 4 bases left in between. Germline CDR1 and CDR2: SNHLY and FYNNEI. CDR3 region: CASSTSYEQYF. The CDR3 DNA reads as TGTGCCAGCAGCACATCCTACGAGCAGTACTTC.

This clone was recorded only once. The chain uses TRBV2 and TRBJ1-6; the D is unclear. The germline CDR1 and CDR2 sequences are SNHLY and FYNNEI. This CDR3 region has 16 residues. The V end was cut by 8 bases, the J end by 1 base, with 15 bases between. The CDR3 loop is CASGGASGSYNSPLHF. CDR3 nucleotide sequence: TGTGCCAGCGGAGGAGCCTCGGGGTCCTATAATTCACCCCTCCACTTT.